This is a list of T cell receptor beta chains from one sample in a study of OX40 agonist ivuxolimab in advanced cancers. This table comes from immunoSEQ multiplex PCR, and its TCRdb copy is limited to in-frame clones, with some not included. The sample contains 50,000 or so clones, approximately 83% of which appear only once. The sequencing used CD4+ or CD8+ T cells sorted from blood, collected in a trial of the OX40 agonist ivuxolimab. Receptors were obtained from an adult with an advanced solid tumor such as melanoma, head and neck, liver or kidney cancer. Each CDR3 is given with its conserved first and last residue. A D gene is named only where the DNA matches it firmly. Clone size is given for some rows only: seen once, a few or many times, or a class if the clone is expanded.

V,J,size,D,CDR3,DNA
TRBV2,TRBJ1-2,-,TRBD1,CASTSRGQGSYGYTF,TGTGCCAGCACCTCCCGTGGACAGGGTTCCTATGGCTACACCTTC
TRBV9,TRBJ2-2,-,-,CASSPGTSSHYTGELFF,TGTGCCAGCAGCCCCGGGACCTCGAGTCACTACACCGGGGAGCTGTTTTTT
TRBV6-6,TRBJ1-1,-,-,CASSYTESTEAFF,TGTGCCAGCAGTTACACCGAATCGACTGAAGCTTTCTTT
TRBV14,TRBJ1-1,-,TRBD1,CASRGTRGSGTEAFF,TGTGCCAGCAGAGGAACCAGGGGGTCCGGCACTGAAGCTTTCTTT
TRBV28,TRBJ1-3,-,-,CASGPWAGSGNTIYF,TGTGCCAGCGGCCCTTGGGCGGGCTCTGGAAACACCATATATTTT
TRBV28,TRBJ2-3,-,TRBD2,CASSSPGLAGGTDTQYF,TGTGCCAGCAGTTCCCCAGGACTAGCAGGGGGCACAGATACGCAGTATTTT
TRBV9,TRBJ2-3,-,-,CASSSRLGTDTQYF,TGTGCCAGCAGCTCCCGACTCGGCACAGATACGCAGTATTTT
TRBV5-1,TRBJ2-7,-,TRBD1,CASSPVPGQGDEQYF,TGCGCCAGCAGCCCGGTCCCGGGACAGGGGGACGAGCAGTACTTC
TRBV4-3,TRBJ2-5,-,-,CASSQDRDGKTQYF,TGCGCCAGCAGCCAAGATAGGGACGGGAAGACCCAGTACTTC
TRBV19,TRBJ2-7,-,TRBD2,CASSPPLAGLHEQYF,TGTGCCAGTAGTCCGCCGTTAGCGGGACTCCACGAGCAGTACTTC
TRBV7-6,TRBJ2-1,-,-,CASSLGIYNEQFF,TGTGCCAGCAGCTTAGGGATATACAATGAGCAGTTCTTC
TRBV5-4,TRBJ2-1,-,-,CASSLFGSSYNEQFF,TGTGCCAGCAGCTTGTTCGGGAGCTCCTACAATGAGCAGTTCTTC
TRBV27,TRBJ2-1,-,TRBD2,CASTKRERDEQFF,TGTGCCAGCACGAAGCGGGAGCGCGATGAGCAGTTCTTC
TRBV7-2,TRBJ2-7,-,-,CASSLQDGDEQYF,TGTGCCAGCAGCCTCCAGGATGGGGACGAGCAGTACTTC
TRBV29-1,TRBJ2-7,-,-,CSVDNKGAGSYEQYF,TGCAGCGTTGATAACAAAGGGGCGGGATCCTACGAGCAGTACTTC
TRBV7-9,TRBJ2-2,many,-,CASSWDTNTGELFF,TGTGCCAGCAGCTGGGACACGAACACCGGGGAGCTGTTTTTT
TRBV19,TRBJ2-3,-,-,CASSGGQAPYF,TGTGCCAGTAGTGGAGGACAAGCCCCGTATTTT
TRBV12-5,TRBJ1-3,-,-,CASGLVLTALSGNTIYF,TGTGCTAGTGGTTTGGTACTGACCGCTCTCTCTGGAAACACCATATATTTT
TRBV18,TRBJ2-7,-,TRBD2,CASSPPMGGLTGGPADEQYF,TGTGCCAGCTCACCACCGATGGGGGGGCTAACGGGAGGGCCGGCGGACGAGCAGTACTTC
TRBV5-1,TRBJ2-3,few,-,CASSFVPSDTQYF,TGCGCCAGCAGCTTCGTCCCCTCAGATACGCAGTATTTT
TRBV7-2,TRBJ2-3,-,TRBD1,CASSHTGVAGTDTQYF,TGTGCCAGCAGCCACACAGGGGTCGCCGGCACAGATACGCAGTATTTT
TRBV21-1,TRBJ2-7,-,-,CASSKWGREDLYEQYF,TGTGCCAGCAGCAAATGGGGCAGGGAGGACCTCTACGAGCAGTACTTC
TRBV5-1,TRBJ1-2,-,-,CASSLGIYTNYGYTF,TGCGCCAGCAGCTTGGGGATTTATACGAACTATGGCTACACCTTC
TRBV29-1,TRBJ2-3,-,-,CSVDIWRDGTDTQYF,TGCAGCGTTGATATTTGGCGGGATGGCACAGATACGCAGTATTTT
TRBV6-4,TRBJ2-1,-,TRBD2,CASSDSSSGRRVKYNEQFF,TGTGCCAGCAGTGACTCCTCTAGCGGGAGGAGGGTCAAGTACAATGAGCAGTTCTTC
TRBV19,TRBJ2-5,-,TRBD2,CASSAGSGGAGKTQYF,TGTGCCAGTAGTGCCGGTAGCGGGGGGGCGGGAAAGACCCAGTACTTC
TRBV6-6,TRBJ1-4,-,-,CASMEGATNEKLFF,TGTGCCAGCATGGAGGGTGCAACTAATGAAAAACTGTTTTTT
TRBV6-5,TRBJ2-2,once,TRBD2,CASSAGGRGTGELFF,TGTGCCAGCAGTGCGGGGGGGCGCGGCACCGGGGAGCTGTTTTTT
TRBV6-6,TRBJ1-2,-,-,CASSYSWAANYGYTF,TGTGCCAGCAGTTACTCATGGGCGGCCAACTATGGCTACACCTTC
TRBV4-1,TRBJ1-5,-,-,CASSQDGGQGFSSNQPQHF,TGCGCCAGCAGCCAAGATGGCGGGCAGGGGTTTTCCAGCAATCAGCCCCAGCATTTT
TRBV30,TRBJ1-4,-,-,CAWSQGRGEKLFF,TGTGCCTGGAGTCAGGGAAGGGGTGAAAAACTGTTTTTT
TRBV5-8,TRBJ1-1,-,TRBD1,CASNNVVPGQEAFF,TGTGCCAGCAACAATGTGGTCCCGGGACAGGAAGCTTTCTTT
TRBV9,TRBJ2-2,-,-,CASSVAQRPNTGELFF,TGTGCCAGCAGCGTAGCCCAGCGACCCAACACCGGGGAGCTGTTTTTT
TRBV6-6,TRBJ2-2,-,-,CASRETGELFF,TGTGCCAGCAGGGAGACCGGGGAGCTGTTTTTT
TRBV6-4,TRBJ1-2,-,-,CASSDPTRQKLYGYTF,TGTGCCAGCAGTGACCCGACCCGACAGAAACTATATGGCTACACCTTC
TRBV6-5,TRBJ2-1,-,-,CASSYLAETYNEQFF,TGTGCCAGCAGTTACTTAGCGGAGACCTACAATGAGCAGTTCTTC
TRBV5-1,TRBJ1-6,-,TRBD1,CASSFSGGNSPLHF,TGCGCCAGCAGCTTTTCAGGGGGAAATTCACCCCTCCACTTT
TRBV2,TRBJ2-3,-,TRBD2,CASSFPLAGGLHHTDTQYF,TGTGCCAGCAGTTTTCCCCTAGCGGGGGGGCTTCACCACACAGATACGCAGTATTTT
TRBV4-1,TRBJ2-6,-,-,CASSQDRGEANVLTF,TGCGCCAGCAGCCAAGATAGGGGGGAGGCCAACGTCCTGACTTTC
TRBV7-6,TRBJ2-2,-,-,CASSLLSVNTGELFF,TGTGCCAGCAGCTTACTGTCGGTCAACACCGGGGAGCTGTTTTTT
TRBV11-3,TRBJ2-7,-,-,CASSLPRTDSYEQYF,TGTGCCAGCAGCCTCCCCCGGACCGACTCCTACGAGCAGTACTTC
TRBV9,TRBJ2-7,-,TRBD2,CASSVGWGGNYEQYF,TGTGCCAGCAGCGTAGGTTGGGGGGGAAATTACGAGCAGTACTTC